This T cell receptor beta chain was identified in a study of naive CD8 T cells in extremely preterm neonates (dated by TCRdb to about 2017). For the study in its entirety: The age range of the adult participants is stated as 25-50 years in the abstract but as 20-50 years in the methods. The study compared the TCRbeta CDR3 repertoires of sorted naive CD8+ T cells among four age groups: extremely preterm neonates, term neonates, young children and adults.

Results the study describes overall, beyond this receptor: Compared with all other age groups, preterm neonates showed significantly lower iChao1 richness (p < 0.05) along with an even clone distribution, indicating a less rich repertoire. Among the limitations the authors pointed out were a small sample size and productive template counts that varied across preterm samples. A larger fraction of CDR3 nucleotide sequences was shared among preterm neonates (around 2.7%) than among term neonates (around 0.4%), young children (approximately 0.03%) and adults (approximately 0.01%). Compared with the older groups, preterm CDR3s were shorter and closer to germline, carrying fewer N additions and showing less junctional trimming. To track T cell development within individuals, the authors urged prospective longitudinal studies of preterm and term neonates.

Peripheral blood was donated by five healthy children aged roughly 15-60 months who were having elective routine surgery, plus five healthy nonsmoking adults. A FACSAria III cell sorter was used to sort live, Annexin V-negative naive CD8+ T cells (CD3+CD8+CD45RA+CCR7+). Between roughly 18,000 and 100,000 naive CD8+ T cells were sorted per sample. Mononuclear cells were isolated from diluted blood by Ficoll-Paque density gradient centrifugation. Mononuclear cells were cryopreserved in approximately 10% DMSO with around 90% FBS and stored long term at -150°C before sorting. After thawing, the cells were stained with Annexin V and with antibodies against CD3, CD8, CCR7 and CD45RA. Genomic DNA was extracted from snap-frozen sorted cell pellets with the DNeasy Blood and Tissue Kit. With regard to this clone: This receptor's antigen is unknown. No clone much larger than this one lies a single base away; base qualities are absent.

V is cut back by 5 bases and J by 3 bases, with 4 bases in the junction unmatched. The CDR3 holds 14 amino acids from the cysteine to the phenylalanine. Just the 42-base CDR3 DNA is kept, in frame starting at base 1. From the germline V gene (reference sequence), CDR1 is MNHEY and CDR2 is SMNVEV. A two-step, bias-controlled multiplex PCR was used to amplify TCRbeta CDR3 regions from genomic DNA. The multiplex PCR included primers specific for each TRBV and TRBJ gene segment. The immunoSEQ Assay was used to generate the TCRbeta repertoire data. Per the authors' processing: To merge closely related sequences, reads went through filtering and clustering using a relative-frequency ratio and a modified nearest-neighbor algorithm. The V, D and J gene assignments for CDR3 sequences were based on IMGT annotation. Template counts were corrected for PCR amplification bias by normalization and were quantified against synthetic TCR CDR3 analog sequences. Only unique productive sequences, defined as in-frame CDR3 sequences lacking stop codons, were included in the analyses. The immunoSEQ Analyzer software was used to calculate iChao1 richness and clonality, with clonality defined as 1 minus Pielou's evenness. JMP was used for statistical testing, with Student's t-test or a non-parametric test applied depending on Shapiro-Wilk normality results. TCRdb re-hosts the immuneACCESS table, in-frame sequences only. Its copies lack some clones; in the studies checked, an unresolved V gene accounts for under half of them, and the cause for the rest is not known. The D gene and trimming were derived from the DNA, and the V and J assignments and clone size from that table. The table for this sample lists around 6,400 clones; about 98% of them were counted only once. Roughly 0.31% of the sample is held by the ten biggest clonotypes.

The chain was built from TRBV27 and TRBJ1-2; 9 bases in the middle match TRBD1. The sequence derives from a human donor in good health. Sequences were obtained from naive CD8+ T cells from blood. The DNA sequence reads TGTGCCAGCAGTGCTACAGGGGGCTACTATGGCTACACCTTC. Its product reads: CASSATGGYYGYTF.